Detailed here is one T cell receptor (beta chain). Its antigen is as yet unknown. The data belong to a study of PD-L1 blockade in urothelial cancer. General study results and limits: In blood sampled pretreatment, TCR clonality below the median predicted better survival.

A total of 1 to 8 samples per patient were collected pretreatment and on-treatment. The germline gives CDR1 SGHTA, CDR2 FQGNSA. This CDR3 spans 14 amino acids. With 5 bases removed from V and 8 bases from J, the gap between germline ends came to 18 bases. Synthetic TCR analog templates were spiked into each PCR. The method was immunoSEQ multiplex PCR; TCRdb's version includes in-frame clones alone and lacks a portion of them. The table lists about 21,000 clones, around 90% of them singletons. The specimen was PBMCs, collected around atezolizumab (anti-PD-L1) treatment. The clonotype was recovered from a woman aged 60-70 years with urothelial cancer. The chain carries TRBV7-2 and TRBJ1-1; the D gene is possibly TRBD1 (5 bases). The CDR3 nucleotides are TGTGCCAGCAGCGCGGACACCTCTTTTTCGGAAGCTTTCTTT. It specifies CASSADTSFSEAFF.